The sequence of this T cell receptor (beta chain) was determined in a study of spatial heterogeneity in lung cancer. For the study at large: Samples came from roughly 75 TRACERx patients with untreated early-stage lung cancer. Each time, sequencing found more beta-chain sequences than alpha-chain sequences. Overall study results and limits: At resection, ubiquitous expanded tumor TCRs appeared in blood more than at follow-up.

In its sample, this clonotype ranks as medium-sized. What it binds is unknown. Unique molecular identifiers, one per molecule, were present on every TCR cDNA molecule. TCRdb fed the 5' RACE reads into MiXCR, producing one record per CDR3 protein. The sample contains around 120,000 distinct CDR3 sequences, 9% to 15% of which appear only once. Regarding time point: blood at routine non-recurrence follow-up after resection. The input material, whole RNA from tumor, nontumor lung or frozen PBMC, was sequenced unsorted. This TCR was sampled from a male donor with early-stage non-small cell lung cancer. The source material was PBMCs, sampled at follow-up.

DNA for the CDR3: TGTGCCAGCAGCTTGGTGGGCGAGAGCACAGATACGCAGTATTTT. It is translated as CASSLVGESTDTQYF. The chain has TRBV5-4 and TRBJ2-3; D remains unclear. V lost 0 bases and J lost 0, with 8 bases in between. The germline CDR1 and CDR2 sequences are SGHNT and YYREEE (reference sequence). The CDR3 is 15 amino acids.